Listed here is a single T cell receptor (beta chain). Its antigen is undetermined. The length of the CDR3 is 18 residues. The V and J ends lost 1 base and 6 bases, in that order; junction bases with no gene match: 11. Looked up from germline, CDR1 is MDHEN and CDR2 is SYDVKM. The sample is drawn from a study of CD8 T cells in Susac syndrome. The study's findings and limits: The study conceded that relatively few individuals underwent its TCR sequencing and HLA analysis.

RNA in amounts of 0.5 to 1 ug was reverse transcribed with random hexamers. The authors amplified TCR beta CDR3 across 54 Vbeta and 13 Jbeta using immunoSEQ multiplex PCR. MiXCR, applied by TCRdb to the immunoSEQ multiplex PCR reads, yields one record per CDR3 protein. The sample lists approximately 160,000 distinct CDR3 sequences, over 85% occurring once. Sequencing of TCR beta was carried out in blood CD8+ and CD4+ T cells. Included as multiple sclerosis controls were treatment-naive patients who had stable or active relapsing-remitting disease. This sequence originates from a human donor with multiple sclerosis. Sequenced material: CD4+ T cells from PBMCs. V is TRBV28 and J is TRBJ2-1; the match to TRBD2 covers 11 bases. CDR3: CASSLLRLAGGVGNEQFF. The CDR3 DNA is TGTGCCAGCAGTTTATTACGATTAGCGGGGGGGGTCGGCAATGAGCAGTTCTTC.